This TCR beta chain was profiled in a study of molecular identifiers for immune sequencing clone quantification. As CD8+CD4-CCR7+CD45RA+ cells, naive CD8 T cells were sorted. Notes on this clonotype: Its antigen remains unknown.

In preparing bulk TCR libraries, previously described methods and listed TCR primers were used. TCRdb re-called the PCR reads through MiXCR, storing one row per CDR3 protein. This sample yields approximately 550,000 distinct CDR3 sequences, of which roughly 25% are seen a single time; 0.76% belongs to the top ten. Whole-study findings and limits: Even with one million naive cells present, spiked Jurkat TCR RNA from one cell was reportedly detectable. Over 98% of effector molecules, but under 1% in naive cells, were held by clones with more than 20 RNA copies.

CDR1 SEHNR and CDR2 FQNEAQ come from the germline V gene (reference sequence). This CDR3 is built from 15 residues. V gave up 5 bases and J gave up 0 bases, with 14 bases separating them. This TCR came from a human donor in good health. Some libraries in this study had Jurkat cell RNA spiked in. Sequencing was carried out using naive CD8+ T cells from blood, with Jurkat cell RNA spiked in. Subset given: FACS-sorted CD8+CD4-CCR7+CD45RA+ naive T cells. The chain couples TRBV7-9 to TRBJ2-7; no reliable D call. DNA of the CDR3: TGTGCCAGCAGCACCAGTCACAGAATCTCCTACGAGCAGTACTTC. Translating gives CASSTSHRISYEQYF. Full variable domain (rest looked up from reference TRBV7-9 and TRBJ2-7): DTGVSQNPRHKITKRGQNVTFRCDPISEHNRLYWYRQTLGQGPEFLTYFQNEAQLEKSRLLSDRFSAERPKGSFSTLEIQRTEQGDSAMYLCASSTSHRISYEQYFGPGTRLTVT.